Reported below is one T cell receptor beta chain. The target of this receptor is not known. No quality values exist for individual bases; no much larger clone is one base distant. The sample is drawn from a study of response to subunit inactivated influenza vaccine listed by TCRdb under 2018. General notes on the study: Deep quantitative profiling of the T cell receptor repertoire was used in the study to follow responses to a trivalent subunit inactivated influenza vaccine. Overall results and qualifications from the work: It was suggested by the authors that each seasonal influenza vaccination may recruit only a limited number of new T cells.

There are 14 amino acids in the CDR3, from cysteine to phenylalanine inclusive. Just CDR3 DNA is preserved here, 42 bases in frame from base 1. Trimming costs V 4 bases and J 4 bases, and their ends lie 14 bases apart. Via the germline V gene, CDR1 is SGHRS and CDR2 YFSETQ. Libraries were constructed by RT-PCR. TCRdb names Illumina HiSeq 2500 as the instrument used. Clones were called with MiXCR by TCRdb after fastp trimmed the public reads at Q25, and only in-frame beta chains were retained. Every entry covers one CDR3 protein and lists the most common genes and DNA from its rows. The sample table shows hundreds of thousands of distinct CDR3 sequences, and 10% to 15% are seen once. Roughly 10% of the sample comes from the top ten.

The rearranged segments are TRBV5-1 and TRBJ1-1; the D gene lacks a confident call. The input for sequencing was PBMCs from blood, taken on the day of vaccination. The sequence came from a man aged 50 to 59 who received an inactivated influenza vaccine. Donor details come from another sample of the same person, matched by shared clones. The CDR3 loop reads CASSLRGRGTEAFF. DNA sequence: TGCGCCAGCAGCCTGCGGGGTCGGGGCACTGAAGCTTTCTTT. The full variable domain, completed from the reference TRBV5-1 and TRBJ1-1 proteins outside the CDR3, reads KAGVTQTPRYLIKTRGQQVTLSCSPISGHRSVSWYQQTPGQGLQFLFEYFSETQRNKGNFPGRFSGRQFSNSRSEMNVSTLELGDSALYLCASSLRGRGTEAFFGQGTRLTVV.